A selection of T cell receptor beta chains follows, all from one sample in a study of blood T cell repertoires in COVID-19. Profiling relied on immunoSEQ multiplex PCR, and the TCRdb table lists in-frame clones only, not all of them. The sample has 140,000 to 150,000 clones; 75% to 90% are singletons. The specimen was peripheral blood. The source of these receptors is a human donor in a cohort sampled during active COVID-19. Both conserved end residues are part of each CDR3. Each record gives: J gene, CDR3 length, D gene, V gene, clone size, CDR3 DNA, CDR3 protein. A D gene is named only where the DNA matches it firmly. The size entry is marked missing in some rows and otherwise reads once, few, many or a size class.

TRBJ2-7 15 NA TRBV15 NA TGTGCCACCAGCAGAGGACAGCTCAGCTCCTACGAGCAGTACTTC CATSRGQLSSYEQYF
TRBJ1-2 14 TRBD1 TRBV27 NA TGTGCCAGCAGTTACAGGGACAGAAACTATGGCTACACCTTC CASSYRDRNYGYTF
TRBJ2-1 12 NA TRBV19 NA TGTGCCAGTAAACAGGGATACAATGAGCAGTTCTTC CASKQGYNEQFF
TRBJ1-2 15 NA TRBV4-1 few TGCGCCAGCAGCCAAGGTGCAGGGGCCATACTAGGCTACACCTTC CASSQGAGAILGYTF
TRBJ1-2 11 NA TRBV19 NA TGTGCCAGTAGTTTGGGGCGGGGCTACACCTTC CASSLGRGYTF
TRBJ2-3 16 NA TRBV7-8 NA TGTGCCAGCAGCTTATCGAGGGGGGGCGACACAGATACGCAGTATTTT CASSLSRGGDTDTQYF
TRBJ1-1 14 TRBD1 TRBV5-1 NA TGCGCCAGCAGAATCGACAGGGGTCGCACTGAAGCTTTCTTT CASRIDRGRTEAFF
TRBJ1-2 13 TRBD1 TRBV24-1 few TGTGCCACCAGTCCGGCGAGGGGGCATGGCTACACCTTC CATSPARGHGYTF
TRBJ2-2 16 NA TRBV5-1 NA TGCGCCAGCAGCTTAAATCTAGTTACGAACACCGGGGAGCTGTTTTTT CASSLNLVTNTGELFF
TRBJ2-3 15 TRBD1 TRBV10-3 NA TGTGCCATCGGCCCCGGGACAGGGGACGTGGATACGCAGTATTTT CAIGPGTGDVDTQYF
TRBJ2-3 16 TRBD2 TRBV7-2 NA TGTGCCAGCAGCCCAACTAGCGGGTTTAGCACAGATACGCAGTATTTT CASSPTSGFSTDTQYF
TRBJ1-2 15 TRBD1 TRBV4-2 NA TGTGCCAGCAGCCGCGGGACAGGGGAATCCTATGGCTACACCTTC CASSRGTGESYGYTF
TRBJ2-1 15 TRBD2 TRBV5-1 NA TGCGCCAGCAGCCGGACTAGCGGGGGGTACAATGAGCAGTTCTTC CASSRTSGGYNEQFF
TRBJ2-2 15 NA TRBV9 NA TGTGCCAGCAGCGTACAAGCGGGTGGCACCGGGGAGCTGTTTTTT CASSVQAGGTGELFF
TRBJ1-1 12 NA TRBV2 NA TGTGCCAACTCACAGGGACACACTGAAGCTTTCTTT CANSQGHTEAFF
TRBJ1-6 14 TRBD1 TRBV5-1 NA TGCGCCAGCAGGTTGGGACAGGGGGATTCACCCCTCCACTTT CASRLGQGDSPLHF
TRBJ2-6 18 TRBD1 TRBV24-1 NA TGTGCCACCAGTGCCAAGGGACAGTCTCCCTCTGGGGCCAACGTCCTGACTTTC CATSAKGQSPSGANVLTF
TRBJ2-6 15 NA TRBV7-2 NA TGTGCCAGCAGCTACGGGACTGCTGGGGCCAACGTCCTGACTTTC CASSYGTAGANVLTF
TRBJ2-5 14 NA TRBV3-1/TRBV3-2 NA TGTGCCAGCAGCCAACCTAGCCACCAAGAGACCCAGTACTTC CASSQPSHQETQYF